Below, one TCR beta chain is given with its context. The antigen remains unidentified. This record comes from a study of regulatory T cells in long-lasting Graves disease. The ends were cut back, 6 bases at V and 3 bases at J, with 18 bases in the middle. The germline gives CDR1 MDHEN, CDR2 SYDVKM. The CDR3 is made up of 17 amino acids. The sample's time point: newly diagnosed GD, antithyroid drugs for less than 3 months. The TCR library was made from RNA extracted from PBMCs. Patients with Graves' disease were diagnosed by American Thyroid Association guidelines. It was an endocrinology department in Xi'an, China, that provided the patients. Libraries of TCR beta came from iRepertoire HTBI primers plus Arm-PCR of CDR3 regions. TCRdb itself ran the multiplex PCR reads through MiXCR, one entry per CDR3 protein. The sample shows around 450,000 distinct CDR3 sequences, 15% of them seen only once. Findings and limits, study-wide: Graves' patients with persistent disease showed TCR diversity lower than patients newly diagnosed.

These data also formed part of another study, on T cells in Graves' hyperthyroidism and ophthalmopathy. As that report states: Within blood appeared most thyroid clonotypes that had expanded above 0.001.

The rearrangement uses TRBV28 and TRBJ1-6; D perhaps matches TRBD1 (5 bases). The sequencing here drew on peripheral blood mononuclear cells (PBMCs), taken at new diagnosis, from a patient treated with antithyroid drugs. This TCR derives from a woman aged 40-49 years with Graves disease. CDR3 loop: CASSYLGGGIYNSPLHF. DNA for the CDR3: TGTGCCAGCAGCTACCTTGGGGGAGGGATCTATAATTCACCCCTCCACTTT. The entire variable domain, with the rest obtained from reference TRBV28 and TRBJ1-6, is as follows: DVKVTQSSRYLVKRTGEKVFLECVQDMDHENMFWYRQDPGLGLRLIYFSYDVKMKEKGDIPEGYSVSREKKERFSLILESASTNQTSMYLCASSYLGGGIYNSPLHFGNGTRLTVT.